Listed here are 12 T cell receptor beta chains from one sample, sequenced in a study of blood T cell repertoires in COVID-19. The assay was immunoSEQ multiplex PCR, and TCRdb's table has in-frame clones only and misses some. The sample lists around 390,000 clones; 85% to 90% were seen once. Input material: PBMCs or T cells enriched from blood (not recorded which). These receptors were obtained from a woman between 50 and 59 years old who had recovered from COVID-19.

The chain has TRBV28 and TRBJ2-3, with TRBD2 matching over 11 bases. The germline CDR1 and CDR2 sequences are MDHEN and SYDVKM. The junction had 0 bases not matched to a gene; V was cut back by 0 bases and J by 4 bases. The length of the CDR3 is 15 residues. This CDR3 is CASSLWTSGADTQYF. The CDR3 bases are TGTGCCAGCAGTTTATGGACTAGCGGGGCAGATACGCAGTATTTT.

The rearrangement uses TRBV2 and TRBJ2-2, with a possible D match to TRBD1 (5 bases). The V and J ends lost 4 bases and 3 bases respectively, with 9 bases between them. The CDR3 totals 14 residues. The germline V gene has CDR1 SNHLY and CDR2 FYNNEI. Here the CDR3 reads CASSVDRYTGELFF. CDR3 bases: TGTGCCAGCAGTGTTGACAGATACACCGGGGAGCTGTTTTTT. Drawing the rest from reference TRBV2 and TRBJ2-2, the complete variable domain is EPEVTQTPSHQVTQMGQEVILRCVPISNHLYFYWYRQILGQKVEFLVSFYNNEISEKSEIFDDQFSVERPDGSNFTLKIRSTKLEDSAMYFCASSVDRYTGELFFGEGSRLTVL.

This rearrangement joins TRBV7-2 to TRBJ1-2, with 8 bases lining up with TRBD1. Losses at the gene ends were 5 bases for V and 8 bases for J; bases not matched to a gene: 10. Germline V lookup: CDR1 SGHTA, CDR2 FQGNSA. The CDR3 is 14 residues long. For the CDR3, the DNA is TGTGCCAGCAGCAGAAAGGGACAGGATTCGGGCTACACCTTC. The encoded protein is CASSRKGQDSGYTF. Using reference TRBV7-2 and TRBJ1-2 for the parts outside the CDR3, the full variable domain is GAGVSQSPSNKVTEKGKDVELRCDPISGHTALYWYRQSLGQGLEFLIYFQGNSAPDKSGLPSDRFSAERTGGSVSTLTIQRTQQEDSAVYLCASSRKGQDSGYTFGSGTRLTVV.

The rearrangement links TRBV25-1 to TRBJ1-6; D uncertain. Trimming cost V 5 bases and J 6 bases, with 11 bases left between them. The CDR3 spans 14 residues. Looked up from germline, CDR1 is MGHDK and CDR2 is SYGVNS. CDR3 protein: CASSPLAGNSPLHF. CDR3 DNA sequence: TGTGCCAGCAGTCCACTCGCCGGTAATTCACCCCTCCACTTT.

The chain uses TRBV4-1 and TRBJ1-2; D not certain. The CDR3 consists of 16 residues. Germline CDR1 MGHRA, CDR2 YSYEKL. Trimming pared 5 bases from V and 4 bases from J, leaving 20 bases between. DNA for the CDR3: TGCGCCAGCAGCGTTCAGCACGCACAGACCCGCTATGGCTACACCTTC. It specifies CASSVQHAQTRYGYTF.

This rearrangement joins TRBV3-1 (or the pseudogene TRBV3-2) to TRBJ2-7, with 8 bases identical to TRBD2. Trimming removed 0 bases from V and 2 bases from J; junction bases left unmatched: 6. There are 16 residues in the CDR3. CDR1 and CDR2 (germline): LGHDT, YNNKEL (reference sequence). The CDR3: CASSQDPGTRTYEQYF. CDR3 DNA: TGTGCCAGCAGCCAAGATCCCGGGACTAGGACCTACGAGCAGTACTTC.

V usage is TRBV7-2 and J usage is TRBJ1-5; possibly TRBD1 for D (5 bases). Trimming stripped 5 bases from V and 3 bases from J, with 11 bases between. Looked up from germline, CDR1 is SGHTA and CDR2 is FQGNSA. The CDR3 runs to 14 residues. CDR3 nucleotides: TGTGCCAGCAGCCGGGACTTCATCAATCAGCCCCAGCATTTT. Its translation is CASSRDFINQPQHF. Based on the CDR3 plus reference TRBV7-2 and TRBJ1-5, the full variable domain is GAGVSQSPSNKVTEKGKDVELRCDPISGHTALYWYRQSLGQGLEFLIYFQGNSAPDKSGLPSDRFSAERTGGSVSTLTIQRTQQEDSAVYLCASSRDFINQPQHFGDGTRLSIL.

For the CDR3, the DNA is TGTGCCAGCAGCTCACTCGGGGATAGAAGGGACGAGCAGTACTTC. Translation gives CASSSLGDRRDEQYF. The chain is built from TRBV7-9 and TRBJ2-7; possible D gene TRBD2, 5 bases. The CDR3 contains 15 residues. The germline V and J ends were trimmed by 4 bases and 5 bases, with 18 bases remaining between them. The V gene's germline CDR1 is SEHNR and CDR2 FQNEAQ (reference sequence).

This clone was recorded once. The rearrangement uses TRBV20-1 and TRBJ1-2; no firm D call. Trimming took 5 bases from V and 7 from J, leaving 11 bases between them. The germline gives CDR1 DFQATT, CDR2 SNEGSKA (reference sequence). The CDR3 totals 11 residues. As DNA, the CDR3 is TGCAGTGCTCTTCGGGAAGTTGGCTACACCTTC. Translation: CSALREVGYTF.

The rearrangement uses TRBV5-6 and TRBJ1-1; 7 bases are shared with TRBD1. The CDR3 sequence is 13 residues long. Losses at the gene ends were 2 bases for V and 4 bases for J; bases not matched to a gene: 2. Germline values: CDR1 SGHDT, CDR2 YYEEEE. The CDR3 region has the DNA TGTGCCAGCAGCTTTACAGGGGTCACTGAAGCTTTCTTT. This codes for CASSFTGVTEAFF.

This clone was counted a few times. The chain uses TRBV6-5 and TRBJ2-1; the match to TRBD1 covers 7 bases. This CDR3 has 14 residues. The germline V gene encodes CDR1 MNHEY and CDR2 SVGAGI. J lost 4 bases, V lost 6 bases, and 6 bases had no gene match. Here the CDR3 reads CASRNRGYYNEQFF. In DNA, the CDR3 is TGTGCCAGCAGGAACAGGGGATATTACAATGAGCAGTTCTTC.

V and J are TRBV5-5 and TRBJ2-6; TRBD1 matches 8 bases. The germline V gene has CDR1 SGHKS and CDR2 YYEKEE (reference sequence). V lost 4 bases, J lost 1 base, and 10 bases stayed unmatched. This CDR3 has 18 residues. CDR3 protein: CASSPRQGATSGANVLTF. CDR3 coding DNA: TGTGCCAGCAGCCCAAGGCAGGGGGCTACTTCTGGGGCCAACGTCCTGACTTTC.